A selection of T cell receptor beta chains follows, all from one sample in a study of response to subunit inactivated influenza vaccine. Each CDR3 protein is one row after TCRdb ran MiXCR on the RT-PCR reads. The sample has about 520,000 distinct CDR3 sequences, roughly 7.9% seen once. This material consisted of PBMCs from blood, taken 23 to 25 months after vaccination. Receptor source: a man aged 45-69 years who received an inactivated influenza vaccine. Both conserved end residues are trimmed from each CDR3. Each record gives: D gene, J gene, V gene, CDR3 protein. A D gene is named only where the DNA matches it firmly.

NA TRBJ1-2 TRBV27 ASSREPGGGYT
TRBD2 TRBJ2-3 TRBV5-1 ASSLAVSGATDTQY
TRBD1 TRBJ2-2 TRBV5-1 ASNDGQEQNTGELF
TRBD2 TRBJ2-1 TRBV4-2 ASSQDLWPSGASYNEQF
NA TRBJ1-4 TRBV12-3/TRBV12-4 ASSSLGSYNEKLF
TRBD2 TRBJ2-5 TRBV6-2/TRBV6-3 ASSSMTSGDFRETQY
NA TRBJ2-3 TRBV28 ASSLSRRRHTQY
TRBD1 TRBJ2-7 TRBV5-1 ASSLDLGQAQY
NA TRBJ2-2 TRBV5-1 ASTGASNTGELF
NA TRBJ2-2 TRBV6-6 ASSYSTPGELF
TRBD1 TRBJ1-2 TRBV2 ARQGGYGYT
NA TRBJ1-2 TRBV28 ASRVQRYGYT
NA TRBJ2-3 TRBV12-3/TRBV12-4 ASSRGQDTQY
NA TRBJ1-2 TRBV6-5 ASSNLGLSHTGYT
NA TRBJ2-7 TRBV2 ASSLEKFNEQY
NA TRBJ1-2 TRBV10-2 ASSEVDNYGYT
NA TRBJ2-5 TRBV5-1 ASSPPVLGAKETQY
TRBD2 TRBJ2-3 TRBV4-3 ASSQGDAGDTDTQY
NA TRBJ1-4 TRBV20-1 SAIQGGTEKLF
NA TRBJ2-3 TRBV7-8 ASSLARSQRGTQY
NA TRBJ1-1 TRBV5-1 ASSLFVANLNTEAF
TRBD1 TRBJ1-2 TRBV20-1 SALPGTGGGGYT
NA TRBJ2-2 TRBV28 ASSFHEASSGELF
TRBD1 TRBJ2-5 TRBV3-1 ASSQVQGAPETQY
TRBD2 TRBJ2-1 TRBV12-3/TRBV12-4 ASSFWVAGGGSYNEQF
TRBD1 TRBJ1-6 TRBV6-1 ASSESLRVQGGFSPLH
TRBD1 TRBJ2-7 TRBV5-1 ASSLGGRQGTHSYEQY
NA TRBJ1-4 TRBV20-1 SARTNEKLF
NA TRBJ2-3 TRBV20-1 SARVWDQDTQY
TRBD2 TRBJ2-3 TRBV20-1 SARGTSGIDTQY
TRBD2 TRBJ2-5 TRBV5-1 ASSRSGGTETQY
TRBD1 TRBJ1-1 TRBV12-3/TRBV12-4 ASRPGGTTEAF
TRBD1 TRBJ2-3 TRBV28 ATGQGRDTQY
NA TRBJ2-7 TRBV10-3 AIRSNGADNYEQY
NA TRBJ1-1 TRBV20-1 SAPQGTDTEAF
NA TRBJ1-5 TRBV6-2/TRBV6-3 ASRWDENPNQPQH
NA TRBJ2-1 TRBV7-9 ASSHLRAEQF
NA TRBJ2-7 TRBV5-5 ASSAGQIYEQY
TRBD1 TRBJ1-1 TRBV20-1 SAAGTGGLNTEAF
NA TRBJ2-1 TRBV6-1 ASRLTRDFLGNEQF
NA TRBJ2-7 TRBV6-1 ASSLGPGPYEQY
TRBD1 TRBJ2-7 TRBV5-1 ASSWGQGSGYEQY
TRBD1 TRBJ1-4 TRBV29-1 SVKFGQGREKLF
TRBD1 TRBJ2-7 TRBV28 ASSFPSGQGNEQY
NA TRBJ1-4 TRBV20-1 SARDARNEKLF
TRBD2 TRBJ2-1 TRBV5-1 ASSLKSSGSNEQF
NA TRBJ2-5 TRBV6-1 ASSPVGTQETQY
TRBD2 TRBJ2-5 TRBV7-9 ASSFTGTRPQETQY
TRBD2 TRBJ2-3 TRBV12-3/TRBV12-4 ASSLAGLADTDTQY
NA TRBJ2-3 TRBV7-3 ASSPQGGSTADTQY
NA TRBJ2-7 TRBV7-8 ASSPPRRGSSYEQY
TRBD2 TRBJ2-2 TRBV20-1 SARDRASGGRNTGELF